This is a list of T cell receptor beta chains from one sample in a study of T cells in Graves' hyperthyroidism and ophthalmopathy. TCRdb reanalysed the multiplex PCR reads using MiXCR and keeps one entry per CDR3 protein. The sample holds approximately 430,000 distinct CDR3 sequences; roughly 14% are singletons and the top ten take under 15%. Sequencing was carried out using blood. All receptors derive from a man younger than 35 with Graves' ophthalmopathy. Both conserved end residues are part of each CDR3. D genes are given only for firm matches. Not every row has a clone size; where given, it reads once, few, many or a size class.

v_call	d_call	cdr3_length	clone_size	j_call	cdr3_aa	cdr3_nt
TRBV19	.	13	few	TRBJ1-1	CASSITGRNEAFF	TGTGCCAGTAGTATCACGGGGAGGAATGAAGCTTTCTTT
TRBV15	.	15	many	TRBJ2-1	CATSRDRWVYNEQFF	TGTGCCACCAGCAGAGATCGGTGGGTTTACAATGAGCAGTTCTTC
TRBV5-1	TRBD1	15	many	TRBJ2-5	CASSDGTGAQETQYF	TGCGCCAGCAGCGACGGGACAGGGGCCCAAGAGACCCAGTACTTC
TRBV30	.	14	many	TRBJ1-5	CAWGRPLSNQPQHF	TGTGCCTGGGGGCGGCCCCTTAGCAATCAGCCCCAGCATTTT
TRBV11-2	.	14	many	TRBJ1-2	CASSSVQRLSGYTF	TGTGCCAGCAGCTCGGTCCAGAGGCTCTCTGGCTACACCTTC
TRBV20-1	TRBD2	14	.	TRBJ2-1	CSAYTSGGLNEQFF	TGCAGTGCCTATACTAGCGGGGGGCTCAATGAGCAGTTCTTC
TRBV27	TRBD2	15	many	TRBJ2-3	CASSFRTSGGDTQYF	TGTGCCAGCAGTTTCCGGACTAGCGGGGGGGATACGCAGTATTTT
TRBV2	.	13	many	TRBJ2-5	CASSIPGQETQYF	TGTGCCAGCAGCATCCCAGGCCAAGAGACCCAGTACTTC
TRBV27	.	17	.	TRBJ2-2	CASSLAYPTANTGELFF	TGTGCCAGCAGTTTAGCCTACCCGACAGCGAACACCGGGGAGCTGTTTTTT
TRBV20-1	TRBD1	12	many	TRBJ1-5	CSATRGDQPQHF	TGCAGTGCTACCAGGGGGGATCAGCCCCAGCATTTT
TRBV14	TRBD2	20	few	TRBJ2-1	CASSQASIKRAGVVFYEQFF	TGTGCCAGCAGCCAAGCGTCGATTAAGAGAGCGGGAGTTGTTTTCTATGAGCAGTTCTTC
TRBV6-5	TRBD1	15	.	TRBJ1-4	CASSYSGTGYEKLFF	TGTGCCAGCAGTTACTCCGGGACAGGGTATGAAAAACTGTTTTTT
TRBV5-1	TRBD1	15	many	TRBJ1-4	CASSFRGQGAEKLFF	TGCGCCAGCAGCTTTAGAGGACAGGGGGCGGAAAAACTGTTTTTT
TRBV10-2	.	13	many	TRBJ2-7	CASTMDNSYEQYF	TGCGCCAGCACCATGGACAACTCCTACGAGCAGTACTTC
TRBV20-1	.	15	many	TRBJ1-1	CSARDVAGWSTEAFF	TGCAGTGCTAGAGATGTGGCAGGGTGGTCAACTGAAGCTTTCTTT
TRBV20-1	.	14	few	TRBJ1-4	CSAPLRATNEKLFF	TGCAGTGCTCCACTGAGGGCAACTAATGAAAAACTGTTTTTT
TRBV20-1	TRBD2	15	many	TRBJ2-3	CSATRLAGHTEAQYF	TGCAGTGCAACCCGATTAGCGGGACACACAGAGGCGCAGTATTTT
TRBV6-8	TRBD1	13	many	TRBJ2-5	CASSYSTGDRRDF	TGTGCCAGCAGTTACTCGACAGGGGACAGGAGGGACTTC
TRBV3-1	TRBD1	14	many	TRBJ1-4	CASSQTGEAEKLFF	TGTGCCAGCAGCCAAACAGGGGAGGCTGAAAAACTGTTTTTT
TRBV12-5	TRBD1	19	many	TRBJ2-7	CASGFMLPGQGAQCYEQYF	TGTGCTAGTGGTTTTATGCTACCGGGACAGGGGGCACAGTGCTACGAGCAGTACTTC
TRBV12-3/TRBV12-4	TRBD2	14	.	TRBJ2-5	CASRTSGGAETQYF	TGTGCCAGCAGGACTAGCGGGGGTGCAGAGACCCAGTACTTC
TRBV5-6	.	16	.	TRBJ1-1	CASSLGIRGRATEAFF	TGTGCCAGCAGCTTGGGTATCCGGGGGCGCGCCACTGAAGCTTTCTTT
TRBV10-3	.	14	many	TRBJ1-2	CAISEGENNYGYTF	TGTGCCATCAGTGAGGGGGAGAACAACTATGGCTACACCTTC